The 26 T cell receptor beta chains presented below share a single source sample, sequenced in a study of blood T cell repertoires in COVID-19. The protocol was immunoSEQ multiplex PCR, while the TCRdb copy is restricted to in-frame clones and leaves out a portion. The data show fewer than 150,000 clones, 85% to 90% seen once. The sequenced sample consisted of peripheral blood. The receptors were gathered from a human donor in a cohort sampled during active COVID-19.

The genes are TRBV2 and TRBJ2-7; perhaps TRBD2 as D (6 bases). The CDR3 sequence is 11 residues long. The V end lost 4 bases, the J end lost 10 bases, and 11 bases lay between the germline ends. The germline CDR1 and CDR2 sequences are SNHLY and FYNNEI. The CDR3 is CASSAGLLQYV. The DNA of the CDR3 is TGTGCCAGCAGTGCGGGACTCCTTCAGTACGTC.

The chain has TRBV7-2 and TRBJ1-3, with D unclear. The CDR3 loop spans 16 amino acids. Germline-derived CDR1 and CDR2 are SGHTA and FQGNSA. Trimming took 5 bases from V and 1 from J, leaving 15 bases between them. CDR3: CASSPQPLVSGNTIYF. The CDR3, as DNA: TGTGCCAGCAGCCCGCAACCGCTAGTGTCTGGAAACACCATATATTTT.

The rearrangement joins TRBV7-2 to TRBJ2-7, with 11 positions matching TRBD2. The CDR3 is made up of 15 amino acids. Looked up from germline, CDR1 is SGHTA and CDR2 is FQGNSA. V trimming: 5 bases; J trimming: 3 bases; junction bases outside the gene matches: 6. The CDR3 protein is CASSPTSGGHYEQYF. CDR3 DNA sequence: TGTGCCAGCAGCCCAACTAGCGGGGGTCACTACGAGCAGTACTTC.

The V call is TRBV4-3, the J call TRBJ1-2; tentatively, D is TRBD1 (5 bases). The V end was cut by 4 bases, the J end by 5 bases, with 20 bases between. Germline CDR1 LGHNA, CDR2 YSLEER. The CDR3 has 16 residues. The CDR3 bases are TGCGCCAGCAGCCCCAGAGTTATGGACACCGATTATGGCTACACCTTC. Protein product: CASSPRVMDTDYGYTF.

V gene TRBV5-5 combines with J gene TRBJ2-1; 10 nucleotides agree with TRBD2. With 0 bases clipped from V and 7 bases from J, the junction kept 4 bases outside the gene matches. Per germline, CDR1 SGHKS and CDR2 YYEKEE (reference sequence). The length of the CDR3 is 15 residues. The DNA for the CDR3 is TGTGCCAGCAGCTTGGTCGGACTAGCGGCTAATGAGCAGTTCTTC. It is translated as CASSLVGLAANEQFF.

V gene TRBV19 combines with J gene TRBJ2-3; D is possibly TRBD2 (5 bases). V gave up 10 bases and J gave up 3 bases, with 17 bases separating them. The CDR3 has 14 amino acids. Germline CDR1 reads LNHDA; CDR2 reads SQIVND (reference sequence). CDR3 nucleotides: TGTGCCACTAATAAGGAGGCCGAAACAGATACGCAGTATTTT. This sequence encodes CATNKEAETDTQYF.

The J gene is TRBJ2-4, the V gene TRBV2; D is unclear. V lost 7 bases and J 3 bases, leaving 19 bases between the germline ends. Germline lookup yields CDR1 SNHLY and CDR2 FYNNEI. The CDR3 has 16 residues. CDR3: CASTFRSGSDKNIQYF. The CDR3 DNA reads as TGTGCCAGCACATTTAGATCAGGTTCGGACAAAAACATTCAGTACTTC.

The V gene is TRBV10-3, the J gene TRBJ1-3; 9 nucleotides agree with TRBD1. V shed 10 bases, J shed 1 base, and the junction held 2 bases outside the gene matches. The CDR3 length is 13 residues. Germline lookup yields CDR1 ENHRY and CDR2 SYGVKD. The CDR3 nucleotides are TGTGCCAACGGACAGGGGTCTGGAAACACCATATATTTT. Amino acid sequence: CANGQGSGNTIYF.

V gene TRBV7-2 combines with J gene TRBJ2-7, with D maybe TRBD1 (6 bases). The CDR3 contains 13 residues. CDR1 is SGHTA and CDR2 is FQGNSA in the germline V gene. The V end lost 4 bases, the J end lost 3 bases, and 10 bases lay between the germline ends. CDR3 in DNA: TGTGCCAGCAGCTCTACAGGGTTCTACGAGCAGTACTTC. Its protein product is CASSSTGFYEQYF. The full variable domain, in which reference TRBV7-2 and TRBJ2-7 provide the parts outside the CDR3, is GAGVSQSPSNKVTEKGKDVELRCDPISGHTALYWYRQSLGQGLEFLIYFQGNSAPDKSGLPSDRFSAERTGGSVSTLTIQRTQQEDSAVYLCASSSTGFYEQYFGPGTRLTVT.

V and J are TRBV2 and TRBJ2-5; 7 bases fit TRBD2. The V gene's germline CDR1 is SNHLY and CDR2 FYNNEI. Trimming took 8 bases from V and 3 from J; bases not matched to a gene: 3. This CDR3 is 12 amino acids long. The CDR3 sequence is CASGLAEETQYF. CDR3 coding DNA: TGTGCCAGCGGTCTAGCGGAAGAGACCCAGTACTTC.

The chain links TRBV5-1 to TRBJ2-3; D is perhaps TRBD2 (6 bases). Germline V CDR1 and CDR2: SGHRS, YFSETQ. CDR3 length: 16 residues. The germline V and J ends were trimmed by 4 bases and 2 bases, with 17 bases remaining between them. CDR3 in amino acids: CASSPSGGVATDTQYF. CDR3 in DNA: TGCGCCAGCAGCCCCTCCGGCGGGGTTGCCACAGATACGCAGTATTTT.

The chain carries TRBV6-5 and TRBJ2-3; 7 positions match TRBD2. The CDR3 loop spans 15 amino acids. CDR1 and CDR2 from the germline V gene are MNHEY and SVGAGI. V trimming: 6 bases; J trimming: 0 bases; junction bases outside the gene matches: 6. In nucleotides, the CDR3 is TGTGCCAGCAGCCCGGGACTACCTAGCACAGATACGCAGTATTTT. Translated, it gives CASSPGLPSTDTQYF.

The CDR3 DNA follows: TGTGCCAGCAGCTGGAAGGACAGGAGGATTGAAGCTTTCTTT. Its translation is CASSWKDRRIEAFF. The chain links TRBV7-9 to TRBJ1-1; 7 positions match TRBD1. The J segment lost 7 bases and the V segment lost 4 bases, leaving 9 bases of the junction unmatched. The germline gives CDR1 SEHNR, CDR2 FQNEAQ (reference sequence). The CDR3 is made up of 14 amino acids.

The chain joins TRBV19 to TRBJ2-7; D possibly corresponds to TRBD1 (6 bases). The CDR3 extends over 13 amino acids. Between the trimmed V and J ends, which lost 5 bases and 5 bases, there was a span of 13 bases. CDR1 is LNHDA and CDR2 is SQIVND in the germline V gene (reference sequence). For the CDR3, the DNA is TGTGCCAGTAGTTCACAGGGTAGGCACGAGCAGTACTTC. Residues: CASSSQGRHEQYF.

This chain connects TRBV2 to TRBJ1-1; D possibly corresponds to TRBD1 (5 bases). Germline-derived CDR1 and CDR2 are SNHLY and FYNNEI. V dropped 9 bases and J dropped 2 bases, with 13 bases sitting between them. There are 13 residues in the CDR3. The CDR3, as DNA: TGTGCCAGTAGCTTAGGGGAAAACACTGAAGCTTTCTTT. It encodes CASSLGENTEAFF.

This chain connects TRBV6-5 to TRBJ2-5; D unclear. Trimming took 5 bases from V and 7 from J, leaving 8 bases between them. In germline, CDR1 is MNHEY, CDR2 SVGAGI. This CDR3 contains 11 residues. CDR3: CASSPPGTQYF. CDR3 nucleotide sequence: TGTGCCAGCAGTCCGCCGGGGACCCAGTACTTC.

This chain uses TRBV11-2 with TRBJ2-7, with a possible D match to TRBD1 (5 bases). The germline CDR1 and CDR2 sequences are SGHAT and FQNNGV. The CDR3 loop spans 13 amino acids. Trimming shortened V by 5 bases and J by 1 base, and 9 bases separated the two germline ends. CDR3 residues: CASSRQGSYEQYV. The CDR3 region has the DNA TGTGCCAGCAGCAGGCAGGGTTCCTACGAGCAGTACGTC.

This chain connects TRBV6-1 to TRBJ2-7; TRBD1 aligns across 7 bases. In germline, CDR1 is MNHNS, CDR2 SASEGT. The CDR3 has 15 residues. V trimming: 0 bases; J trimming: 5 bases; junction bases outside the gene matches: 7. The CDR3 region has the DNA TGTGCCAGCAGTGAAGCGACAGGGTATAGTAACGAGCAGTACGTC. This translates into CASSEATGYSNEQYV.

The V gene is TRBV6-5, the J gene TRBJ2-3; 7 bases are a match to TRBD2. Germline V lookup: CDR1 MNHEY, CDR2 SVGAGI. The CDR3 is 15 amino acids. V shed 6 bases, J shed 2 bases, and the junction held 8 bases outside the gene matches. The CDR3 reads CASRRGGGTTDTQYF. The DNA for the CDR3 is TGTGCCAGCAGAAGGGGCGGGGGAACCACAGATACGCAGTATTTT.

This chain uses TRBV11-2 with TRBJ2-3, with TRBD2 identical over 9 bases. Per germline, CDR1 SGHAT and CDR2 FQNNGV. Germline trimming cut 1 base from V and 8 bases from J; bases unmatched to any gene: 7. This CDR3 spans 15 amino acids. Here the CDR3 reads CASSLVAGGSRTQYF. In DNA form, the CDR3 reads TGTGCCAGCAGCTTAGTCGCGGGAGGGAGTCGTACGCAGTATTTT. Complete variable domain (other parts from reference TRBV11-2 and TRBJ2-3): EAGVAQSPRYKIIEKRQSVAFWCNPISGHATLYWYQQILGQGPKLLIQFQNNGVVDDSQLPKDRFSAERLKGVDSTLKIQPAKLEDSAVYLCASSLVAGGSRTQYFGPGTRLTVL.

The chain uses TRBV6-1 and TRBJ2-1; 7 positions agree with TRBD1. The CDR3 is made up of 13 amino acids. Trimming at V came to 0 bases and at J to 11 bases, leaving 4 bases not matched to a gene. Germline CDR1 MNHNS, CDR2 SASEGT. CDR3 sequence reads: CASSEARGGQQFF. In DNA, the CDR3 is TGTGCCAGCAGTGAAGCGCGAGGGGGCCAGCAGTTCTTC.

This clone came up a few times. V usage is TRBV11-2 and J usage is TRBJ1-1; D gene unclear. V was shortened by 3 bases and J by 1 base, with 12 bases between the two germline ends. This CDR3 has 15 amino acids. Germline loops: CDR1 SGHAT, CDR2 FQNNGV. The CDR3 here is CASSFALGGNTEAFF. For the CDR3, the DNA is TGTGCCAGCAGCTTCGCCCTAGGCGGGAACACTGAAGCTTTCTTT.

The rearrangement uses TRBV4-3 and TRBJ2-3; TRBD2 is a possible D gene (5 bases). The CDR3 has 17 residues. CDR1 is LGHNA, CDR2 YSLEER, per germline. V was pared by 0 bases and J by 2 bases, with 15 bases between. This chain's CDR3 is CASSQDPRGLITDTQYF. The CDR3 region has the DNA TGCGCCAGCAGCCAAGATCCCCGGGGATTGATCACAGATACGCAGTATTTT.

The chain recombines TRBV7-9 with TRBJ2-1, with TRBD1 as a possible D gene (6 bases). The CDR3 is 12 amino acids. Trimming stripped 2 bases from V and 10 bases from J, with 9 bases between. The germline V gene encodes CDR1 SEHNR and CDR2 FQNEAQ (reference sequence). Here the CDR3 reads CASSLSRGEQFF. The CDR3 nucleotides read TGTGCCAGCAGCTTATCCAGGGGAGAGCAGTTCTTC.

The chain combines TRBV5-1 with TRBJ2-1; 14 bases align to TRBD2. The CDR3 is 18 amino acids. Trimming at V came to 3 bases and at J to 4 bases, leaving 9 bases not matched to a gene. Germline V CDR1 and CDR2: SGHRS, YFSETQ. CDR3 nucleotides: TGCGCCAGCAGCTCCGGGACTAGCGGGAGAGGAAGGTACAATGAGCAGTTCTTC. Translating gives CASSSGTSGRGRYNEQFF.

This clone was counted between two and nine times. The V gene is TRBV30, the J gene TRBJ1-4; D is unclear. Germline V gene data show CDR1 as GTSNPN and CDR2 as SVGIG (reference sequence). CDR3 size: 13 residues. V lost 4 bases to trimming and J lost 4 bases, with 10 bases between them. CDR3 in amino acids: CAWKPTLNEKLFF. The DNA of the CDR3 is TGTGCCTGGAAGCCCACCCTTAATGAAAAACTGTTTTTT.